These 21 T cell receptor beta chains were sequenced from one sample in a study of CD8 T cells in Susac syndrome. The RNA, roughly 0.45 to 1 ug, was put through reverse transcription using random hexamers. From the immunoSEQ multiplex PCR reads, TCRdb called clonotypes with MiXCR, one entry per CDR3 protein. This table holds around 150,000 distinct CDR3 sequences, 95% found once. What was sequenced was CD4+ T cells from PBMCs. These receptors all stem from a human donor with Susac syndrome.

This sequence joins TRBV3-1 and TRBJ2-1; a weak D match, TRBD2 (5 bases). The germline V and J ends were trimmed by 4 bases and 0 bases, with 13 bases remaining between them. CDR1 and CDR2 from the germline V gene are LGHDT and YNNKEL (reference sequence). This CDR3 is 16 amino acids long. CDR3 protein: CASSRSTGSSYNEQFF. CDR3 coding DNA: TGTGCCAGCAGCCGGTCAACGGGGAGCTCCTACAATGAGCAGTTCTTC.

The rearrangement uses TRBV30 and TRBJ2-2, with D uncertain. Per the germline V gene, CDR1 is GTSNPN and CDR2 is SVGIG (reference sequence). This CDR3 is 12 amino acids long. Trimming shortened V by 3 bases and J by 4 bases, and 6 bases separated the two germline ends. CDR3: CAWSVITGELFF. CDR3 nucleotides: TGTGCCTGGAGCGTGATCACCGGGGAGCTGTTTTTT.

The V call is TRBV15, the J call TRBJ2-1; 9 positions agree with TRBD1. Unmatched junction bases numbered 8, after V lost 5 bases and J lost 6 bases. This CDR3 spans 15 amino acids. Looked up from germline, CDR1 is LNHNV and CDR2 is YYDKDF (reference sequence). The CDR3 DNA reads as TGTGCCACCAGCGTTTCAGGACAGGGGTCCAATGAGCAGTTCTTC. Its protein product is CATSVSGQGSNEQFF. Drawing the rest from reference TRBV15 and TRBJ2-1, the complete variable domain is DAMVIQNPRYQVTQFGKPVTLSCSQTLNHNVMYWYQQKSSQAPKLLFHYYDKDFNNEADTPDNFQSRRPNTSFCFLDIRSPGLGDTAMYLCATSVSGQGSNEQFFGPGTRLTVL.

The V gene is TRBV20-1, the J gene TRBJ2-5, with 7 bases identical to TRBD1. Per germline, CDR1 DFQATT and CDR2 SNEGSKA (reference sequence). The CDR3 sequence is 11 residues long. The CDR3 reads CSIGGGETQYF. In DNA, the CDR3 is TGCAGCATAGGGGGCGGCGAGACCCAGTACTTC.

This chain links TRBV4-2 with TRBJ2-1, with 8 bases lining up with TRBD2. Germline loops: CDR1 LGHNA, CDR2 YNFKEQ. The J segment lost 4 bases and the V segment lost 5 bases, leaving 7 bases of the junction unmatched. This CDR3 is 15 amino acids long. CDR3 nucleotides: TGTGCCAGCAGCACCTTAGCGGGGAAGTACAATGAGCAGTTCTTC. The encoded protein is CASSTLAGKYNEQFF.

V is TRBV18 and J is TRBJ1-5, with a weak D call TRBD1 (5 bases). This CDR3 spans 13 amino acids. The V and J ends lost 6 bases and 4 bases respectively, with 10 bases between them. Germline V gene sequence: CDR1 KGHSH, CDR2 LQKENI. The CDR3 region has the DNA TGTGCCAGCTCCGGACAAGTAAATCAGCCCCAGCATTTT. It translates to CASSGQVNQPQHF.

The chain couples TRBV29-1 to TRBJ1-1; D gene uncertain. The CDR3 sequence is 11 residues long. CDR1 SQVTM and CDR2 ANQGSEA come from the germline V gene. Trimming removed 5 bases at V and 1 base at J, with 5 bases between. CDR3 amino acids: CSVLPNTEAFF. As DNA, the CDR3 is TGCAGCGTTCTGCCGAACACTGAAGCTTTCTTT.

The CDR3 DNA reads as TGTGCCATCAGTGAGTCGCTCAGGGAGGCTTTCTTT. Translating gives CAISESLREAFF. This chain links TRBV10-3 with TRBJ1-1, with a weak D call TRBD1 (5 bases). Trimming removed 0 bases at V and 11 bases at J, with 10 bases between. Germline lookup yields CDR1 ENHRY and CDR2 SYGVKD. This CDR3 is built from 12 residues.

The rearrangement joins TRBV20-1 to TRBJ2-1, with 8 positions matching TRBD1. The CDR3 loop spans 15 amino acids. Germline loops: CDR1 DFQATT, CDR2 SNEGSKA (reference sequence). J gave up 4 bases and V 5 bases, and 10 bases lay outside the gene matches. In nucleotides, the CDR3 is TGCAGTGCTTTGAGCAGGGGGCGGGCGTACAATGAGCAGTTCTTC. Translation gives CSALSRGRAYNEQFF.

The genes are TRBV18 and TRBJ2-5; TRBD2 aligns across 8 bases. Germline assignment: CDR1 KGHSH and CDR2 LQKENI. This CDR3 is built from 15 residues. Trimming at V came to 0 bases and at J to 4 bases, leaving 4 bases not matched to a gene. CDR3 in amino acids: CASSPPGLVGETQYF. The CDR3 DNA follows: TGTGCCAGCTCACCACCGGGACTAGTCGGAGAGACCCAGTACTTC. The whole variable domain, remainder taken from reference TRBV18 and TRBJ2-5, is NAGVMQNPRHLVRRRGQEARLRCSPMKGHSHVYWYRQLPEEGLKFMVYLQKENIIDESGMPKERFSAEFPKEGPSILRIQQVVRGDSAAYFCASSPPGLVGETQYFGPGTRLLVL.

CDR3 amino acids: CASSLREMVAGELFF. The CDR3 DNA reads TGTGCCAGCAGCCTCCGGGAAATGGTAGCCGGGGAGCTGTTTTTT. The V and J genes are TRBV9 and TRBJ2-2; a possible D gene is TRBD2 (5 bases). CDR3 size: 15 residues. With 4 bases removed from V and 6 bases from J, the gap between germline ends came to 16 bases. Germline V lookup: CDR1 SGDLS, CDR2 YYNGEE.

The J gene is TRBJ2-7, the V gene TRBV7-2, with D possibly being TRBD2 (6 bases). Germline V CDR1 and CDR2: SGHTA, FQGNSA. The CDR3 is 14 amino acids. V was clipped by 6 bases and J by 2 bases, with 14 bases between them. The DNA for the CDR3 is TGTGCCAGCAGACAACCGGGAGCTACCTACGAGCAGTACTTC. Protein: CASRQPGATYEQYF.

The chain couples TRBV3-1 to TRBJ1-1; TRBD1 might be the D (5 bases). V gave up 4 bases and J gave up 4 bases, with 13 bases separating them. This CDR3 has 14 amino acids. Germline-derived CDR1 and CDR2 are LGHDT and YNNKEL (reference sequence). The CDR3 sequence is CASSRGVGSTEAFF. DNA of the CDR3: TGTGCCAGCAGCCGGGGGGTAGGGAGCACTGAAGCTTTCTTT.

V usage is TRBV30 and J usage is TRBJ2-2, with D perhaps matching TRBD2 (5 bases). The CDR3 extends over 13 amino acids. Germline loops: CDR1 GTSNPN, CDR2 SVGIG (reference sequence). V dropped 2 bases and J dropped 4 bases, with 8 bases sitting between them. Here the CDR3 reads CAWSSRGTGELFF. CDR3 bases: TGTGCCTGGAGTAGCCGGGGCACCGGGGAGCTGTTTTTT.

The chain carries TRBV3-1 and TRBJ1-3, with D uncertain. Germline V gene sequence: CDR1 LGHDT, CDR2 YNNKEL (reference sequence). Trimming left V 3 bases short and J 7 bases short, with 7 bases between. The CDR3 sequence is 12 residues long. CDR3 nucleotide sequence: TGTGCCAGCAGCCATCTTGGTAACACCATATATTTT. Residues: CASSHLGNTIYF. Filled out from reference TRBV3-1 and TRBJ1-3, the complete variable domain reads DTAVSQTPKYLVTQMGNDKSIKCEQNLGHDTMYWYKQDSKKFLKIMFSYNNKELIINETVPNRFSPKSPDKAHLNLHINSLELGDSAVYFCASSHLGNTIYFGEGSWLTVV.

V is TRBV12-3 or TRBV12-4 and J is TRBJ1-2; D might be TRBD1 (5 bases). Trimming took off 6 bases at V and 4 bases at J, with 15 bases between the two ends. This CDR3 spans 14 amino acids. The CDR3 DNA follows: TGTGCCAGCAGGCAGGGTGGACGAAGCTATGGCTACACCTTC. Its protein product is CASRQGGRSYGYTF.

This chain connects TRBV30 to TRBJ2-7; D is possibly TRBD1 (5 bases). Germline V lookup: CDR1 GTSNPN, CDR2 SVGIG (reference sequence). Trimming left V 0 bases short and J 2 bases short, with 14 bases between. The length of the CDR3 is 15 residues. This chain's CDR3 is CAWSVSPAGTYEQYF. CDR3 DNA: TGTGCCTGGAGTGTATCCCCCGCAGGGACCTACGAGCAGTACTTC. The full variable domain, rest sourced from reference TRBV30 and TRBJ2-7, is SQTIHQWPATLVQPVGSPLSLECTVEGTSNPNLYWYRQAAGRGLQLLFYSVGIGQISSEVPQNLSASRPQDRQFILSSKKLLLSDSGFYLCAWSVSPAGTYEQYFGPGTRLTVT.

This clonotype occurred once. The chain couples TRBV3-1 to TRBJ1-1, with D perhaps TRBD1 (5 bases). Trimming pared 1 base from V and 5 bases from J, leaving 8 bases between. Germline lookup yields CDR1 LGHDT and CDR2 YNNKEL (reference sequence). The CDR3 contains 13 residues. CDR3 sequence: CASSQVGGTEAFF. The DNA of the CDR3 is TGTGCCAGCAGCCAAGTGGGGGGGACTGAAGCTTTCTTT.

The chain uses TRBV28 and TRBJ1-2, with D possibly being TRBD1 (5 bases). Trimming shortened V by 5 bases and J by 4 bases, and 14 bases separated the two germline ends. The V gene's germline CDR1 is MDHEN and CDR2 SYDVKM. The CDR3 is 14 amino acids. The CDR3 DNA reads as TGTGCCAGCAGTACCGGACATTCGGGCTATGGCTACACCTTC. Protein product: CASSTGHSGYGYTF.

The chain combines TRBV20-1 with TRBJ2-3; 9 nucleotides agree with TRBD2. Germline CDR1 is DFQATT and CDR2 is SNEGSKA (reference sequence). The CDR3 has 19 residues. J was trimmed by 0 bases and V by 4 bases; bases with no gene match: 17. CDR3 in amino acids: CSANLGGLAGRTSTDTQYF. CDR3 DNA: TGCAGTGCTAACCTAGGTGGGCTAGCGGGGCGAACTAGCACAGATACGCAGTATTTT.

The chain combines TRBV7-2 with TRBJ1-5, with unresolved D. Per the germline V gene, CDR1 is SGHTA and CDR2 is FQGNSA. The CDR3 has 14 amino acids. Trimming left V 5 bases short and J 3 bases short, with 11 bases between. Here the CDR3 reads CASSRVMNNQPQHF. The CDR3 coding sequence is TGTGCCAGCAGCAGGGTCATGAACAATCAGCCCCAGCATTTT.